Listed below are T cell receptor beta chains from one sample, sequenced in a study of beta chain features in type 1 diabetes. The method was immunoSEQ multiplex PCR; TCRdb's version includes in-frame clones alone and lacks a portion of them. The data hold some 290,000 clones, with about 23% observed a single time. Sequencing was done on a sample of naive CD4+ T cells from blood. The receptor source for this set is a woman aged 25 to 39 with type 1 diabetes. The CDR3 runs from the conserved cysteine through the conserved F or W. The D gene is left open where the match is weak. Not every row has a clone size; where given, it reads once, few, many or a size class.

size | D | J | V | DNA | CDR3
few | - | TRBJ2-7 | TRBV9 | TGTGCCAGCAGCGTAGCTGGGCAATCCCCCTACGAGCAGTACTTC | CASSVAGQSPYEQYF
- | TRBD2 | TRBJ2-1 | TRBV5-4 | TGTGCCAGCAGCTTGAGGCTAGCGGACAATGAGCAGTTCTTC | CASSLRLADNEQFF
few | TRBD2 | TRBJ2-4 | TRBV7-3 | TGTGCCAGCAGCCCCGGACTAGCGGGAGGGCAGAACATTCAGTACTTC | CASSPGLAGGQNIQYF
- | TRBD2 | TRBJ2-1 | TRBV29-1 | TGCAGCGTTGAGCCGGGACTAGCGGGACCCAATGAGCAGTTCTTC | CSVEPGLAGPNEQFF
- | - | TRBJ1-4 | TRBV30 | TGTGCCTGGAGTGGAGGGACCCGGCGGGGTGAAAAACTGTTTTTT | CAWSGGTRRGEKLFF
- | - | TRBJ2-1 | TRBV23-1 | TGCGCCAGCAGTCACCCCAGGTACAATGAGCAGTTCTTC | CASSHPRYNEQFF
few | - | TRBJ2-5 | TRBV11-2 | TGTGCCAGCAGCTCGGTTCAAGAGACCCAGTACTTC | CASSSVQETQYF
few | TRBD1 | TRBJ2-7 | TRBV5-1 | TGCGCCAGCAGCCTGGGGGACAGGAACTACGAGCAGTACTTC | CASSLGDRNYEQYF
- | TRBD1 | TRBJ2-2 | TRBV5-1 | TGCGCCAGCAGCCACGGACAGGGATCGAACACCGGGGAGCTGTTTTTT | CASSHGQGSNTGELFF
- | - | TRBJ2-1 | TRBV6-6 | TGTGCCAGCAGGCGGCCTGATGAGCAGTTCTTC | CASRRPDEQFF
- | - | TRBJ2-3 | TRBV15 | TGTGCCACCAGCAGAGACCCGGAGGAAACAGATACGCAGTATTTT | CATSRDPEETDTQYF
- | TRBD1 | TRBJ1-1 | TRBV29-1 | TGCAGCGCACAAGGGGACAGGGTGAACACTGAAGCTTTCTTT | CSAQGDRVNTEAFF